This record concerns one T cell receptor (beta chain) sequence. Its antigen is undetermined. This record comes from a study of T cell responses to AZD1222 COVID-19 vaccine. General observations from the study: Dominant at 160-218 and 743-854, vaccine-associated CD4 TCRs also spanned spike.

The V gene's germline CDR1 is SGHVS and CDR2 FNYEAQ. The length of the CDR3 is 18 residues. V was clipped by 4 bases and J by 4 bases, with 25 bases between them. Here immunoSEQ multiplex PCR was the method, and the copy in TCRdb shows in-frame clones only, minus some. The table records about 51,000 clones, about 90% of them present only once. The chain links TRBV7-6 to TRBJ2-5, with D possibly matching TRBD2 (5 bases). This receptor was taken from an adult who received the AZD1222 COVID-19 vaccine. Here the sequenced sample was peripheral blood, taken 28 days after the second AZD1222 dose. DNA of the CDR3: TGTGCCAGCAGCTCACGGGGTCTTAGCGCTCAACGAGGAGAGACCCAGTACTTC. Amino acids: CASSSRGLSAQRGETQYF.